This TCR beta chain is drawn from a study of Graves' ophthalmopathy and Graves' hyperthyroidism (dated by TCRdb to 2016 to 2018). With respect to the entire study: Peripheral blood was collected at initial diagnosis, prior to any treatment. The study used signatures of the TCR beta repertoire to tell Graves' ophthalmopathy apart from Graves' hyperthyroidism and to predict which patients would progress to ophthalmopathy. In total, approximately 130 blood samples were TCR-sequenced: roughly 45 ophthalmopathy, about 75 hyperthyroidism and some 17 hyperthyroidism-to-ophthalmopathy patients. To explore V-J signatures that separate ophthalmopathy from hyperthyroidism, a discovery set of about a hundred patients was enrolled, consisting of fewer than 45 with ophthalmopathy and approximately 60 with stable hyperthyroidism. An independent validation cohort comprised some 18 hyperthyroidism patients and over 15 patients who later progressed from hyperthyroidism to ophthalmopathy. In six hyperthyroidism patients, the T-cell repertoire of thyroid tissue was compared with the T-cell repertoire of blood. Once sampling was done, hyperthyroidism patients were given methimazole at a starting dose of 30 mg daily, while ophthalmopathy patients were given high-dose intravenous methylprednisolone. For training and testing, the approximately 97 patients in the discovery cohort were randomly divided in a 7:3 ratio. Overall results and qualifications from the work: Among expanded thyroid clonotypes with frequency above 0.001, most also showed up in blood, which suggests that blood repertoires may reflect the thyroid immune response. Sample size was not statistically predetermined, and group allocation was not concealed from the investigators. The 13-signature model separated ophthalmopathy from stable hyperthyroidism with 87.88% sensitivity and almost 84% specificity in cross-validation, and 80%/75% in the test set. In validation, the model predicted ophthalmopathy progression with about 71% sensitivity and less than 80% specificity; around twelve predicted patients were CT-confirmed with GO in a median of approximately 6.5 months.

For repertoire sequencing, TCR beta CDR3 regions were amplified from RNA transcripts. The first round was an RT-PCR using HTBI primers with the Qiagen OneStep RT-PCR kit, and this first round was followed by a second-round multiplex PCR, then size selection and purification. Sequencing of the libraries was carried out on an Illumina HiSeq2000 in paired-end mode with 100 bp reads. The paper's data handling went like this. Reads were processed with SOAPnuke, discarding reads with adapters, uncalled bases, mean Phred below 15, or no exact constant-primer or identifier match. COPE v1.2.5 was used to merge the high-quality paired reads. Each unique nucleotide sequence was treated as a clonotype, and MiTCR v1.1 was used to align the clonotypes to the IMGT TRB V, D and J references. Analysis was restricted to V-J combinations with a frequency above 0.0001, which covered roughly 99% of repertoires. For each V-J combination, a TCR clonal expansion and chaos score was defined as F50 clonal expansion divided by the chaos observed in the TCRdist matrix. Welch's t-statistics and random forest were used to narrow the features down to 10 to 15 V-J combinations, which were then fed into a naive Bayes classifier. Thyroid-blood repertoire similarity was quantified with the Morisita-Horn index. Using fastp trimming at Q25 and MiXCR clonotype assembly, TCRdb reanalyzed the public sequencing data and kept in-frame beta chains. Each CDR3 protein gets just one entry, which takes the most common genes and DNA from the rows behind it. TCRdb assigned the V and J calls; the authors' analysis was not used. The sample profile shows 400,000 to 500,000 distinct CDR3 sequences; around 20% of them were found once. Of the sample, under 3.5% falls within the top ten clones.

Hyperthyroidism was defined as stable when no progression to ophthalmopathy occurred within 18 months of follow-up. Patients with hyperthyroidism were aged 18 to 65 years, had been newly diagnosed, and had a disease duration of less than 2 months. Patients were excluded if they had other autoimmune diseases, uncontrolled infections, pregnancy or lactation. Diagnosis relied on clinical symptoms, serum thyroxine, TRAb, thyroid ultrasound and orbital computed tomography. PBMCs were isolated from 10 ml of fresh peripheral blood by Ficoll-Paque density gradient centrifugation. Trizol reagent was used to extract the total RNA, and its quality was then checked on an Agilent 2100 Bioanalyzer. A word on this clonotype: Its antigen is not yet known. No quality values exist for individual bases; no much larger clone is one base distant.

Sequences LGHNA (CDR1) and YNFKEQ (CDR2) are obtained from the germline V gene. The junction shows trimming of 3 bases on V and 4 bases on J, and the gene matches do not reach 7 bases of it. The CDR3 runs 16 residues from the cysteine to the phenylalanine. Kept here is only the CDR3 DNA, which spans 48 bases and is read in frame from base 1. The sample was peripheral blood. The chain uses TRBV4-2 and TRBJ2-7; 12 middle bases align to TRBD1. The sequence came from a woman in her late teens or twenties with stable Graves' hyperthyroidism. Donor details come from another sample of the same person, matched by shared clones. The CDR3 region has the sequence CASSQVRDRGLYEQYF. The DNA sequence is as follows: TGTGCCAGCAGCCAGGTGCGGGACAGGGGGCTGTACGAGCAGTACTTC.